This T cell receptor beta chain was identified during a study of a mutant IDH1 vaccine in newly diagnosed glioma (dated by TCRdb to 2020 to 2022). Notes on the research overall: Of the 32 treated patients, about 60% were male and around 40% were female, and the mean age was roughly 40 years. Prior to enrollment, patients had been given standard therapy consisting of radiotherapy alone, temozolomide alone, or radiochemotherapy with temozolomide, with the combination given to most patients. For exploratory analyses, about 25 treated patients had longitudinal TCRB deep sequencing done wherever samples were available. Six visits were used for peripheral blood collection: V03 (baseline), V05, V07, V10, V12 and V13. The research as a whole found: Pseudoprogression seemed to be unrelated to changes in the top peripheral T cell clonotypes found by TCRB sequencing. Vaccine-induced immune responses across multiple MHC alleles were detected in roughly 94% of patients. Availability determined which PBMC samples were chosen for TCRB deep sequencing. The authors noted that analyses of patient blood samples could not be reproduced because of sample limitations.

The library was made by the immunoSEQ multiplex PCR assay. Rearranged TCR beta chain sequences were amplified with the hsTCRB Kit following the manufacturer's protocol. Sequencing of TCRB libraries was carried out on an Illumina MiSeq. The authors' pipeline ran thus. Demultiplexing, trimming and gene mapping were performed with the kit vendor's proprietary platform. TCRdb provides this immuneACCESS table in a form limited to in-frame rearrangements. Some clones are lacking; in checked studies, under half of them reflect an unresolved V gene, and why the rest are absent is not known. Clonal size and the V and J genes are those of that table, whereas D and trimming came from the DNA. The sample has tens of thousands of clones on record, roughly 85% of them singletons. Of the sample, around 2.5% falls within the top ten clones. This specimen's time point label, interpreted: baseline, week 1 (first vaccination visit). Reading the label with the study, this specimen's treatment or condition is: pre-vaccination baseline after standard-of-care therapy. Newly diagnosed WHO grade 3 or 4 IDH1-mutant astrocytomas showing loss of nuclear ATRX were present in the donors. The samples were drawn from NOA16, a multicentre, single-arm, open-label phase I trial in Germany that tested a mutant IDH1 peptide vaccine in humans for the first time. Blood drawn at visit V03 was used as the baseline sample for immunogenicity testing. Genomic DNA for TCRB sequencing was isolated from EDTA blood with the DNeasy Blood and Tissue Kit.

This clone was found once. No antigen is known for it. Base-call qualities are not available, and no considerably larger clone is one nucleotide away. Including cysteine and phenylalanine, the CDR3 has 14 amino acids. The CDR3 DNA has 42 bases and is translated from base 1. Via the germline V gene, CDR1 is MNHEY and CDR2 SVGAGI. V is shortened by 0 bases, J by 2 bases, and the region joining them spans 7 bases. The sequence was collected from a man between 40 and 49 years old with glioma. The sample here was PBMCs, taken from a glioma patient treated with radiotherapy, temozolomide or both. This receptor chain uses TRBV6-5 and TRBJ1-2; no D segment can be confidently identified. The DNA is as follows: TGTGCCAGCAGTTACTCGGGAACAAACTATGGCTACACCTTC. It is translated as CASSYSGTNYGYTF.